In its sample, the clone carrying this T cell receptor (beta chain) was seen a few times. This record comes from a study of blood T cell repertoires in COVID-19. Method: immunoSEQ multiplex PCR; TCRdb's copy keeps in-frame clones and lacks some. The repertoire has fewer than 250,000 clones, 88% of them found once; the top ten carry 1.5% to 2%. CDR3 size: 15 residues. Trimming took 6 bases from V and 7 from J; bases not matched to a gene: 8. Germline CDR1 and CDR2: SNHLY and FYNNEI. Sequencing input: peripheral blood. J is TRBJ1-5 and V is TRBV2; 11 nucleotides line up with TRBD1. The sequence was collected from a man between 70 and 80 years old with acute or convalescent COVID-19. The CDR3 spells CASRTGQGARQPQHF. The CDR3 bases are TGTGCCAGCAGGACAGGACAGGGGGCGAGACAGCCCCAGCATTTT.